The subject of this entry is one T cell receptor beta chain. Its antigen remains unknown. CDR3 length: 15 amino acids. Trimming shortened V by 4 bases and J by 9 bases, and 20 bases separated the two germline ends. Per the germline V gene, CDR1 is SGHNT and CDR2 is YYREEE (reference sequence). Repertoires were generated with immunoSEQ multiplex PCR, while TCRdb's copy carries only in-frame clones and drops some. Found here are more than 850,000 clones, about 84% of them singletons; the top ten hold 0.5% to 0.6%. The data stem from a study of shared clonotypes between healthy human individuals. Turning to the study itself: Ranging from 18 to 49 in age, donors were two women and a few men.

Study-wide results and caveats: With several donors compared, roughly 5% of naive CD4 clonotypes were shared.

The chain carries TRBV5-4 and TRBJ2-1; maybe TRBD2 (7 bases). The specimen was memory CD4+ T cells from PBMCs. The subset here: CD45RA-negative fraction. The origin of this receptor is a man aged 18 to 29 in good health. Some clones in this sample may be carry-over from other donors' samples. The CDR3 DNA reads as TGTGCCAGCAGCCCTCGGGGGGCCGTTGGGAGTGAGCAGTTCTTC. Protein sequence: CASSPRGAVGSEQFF.